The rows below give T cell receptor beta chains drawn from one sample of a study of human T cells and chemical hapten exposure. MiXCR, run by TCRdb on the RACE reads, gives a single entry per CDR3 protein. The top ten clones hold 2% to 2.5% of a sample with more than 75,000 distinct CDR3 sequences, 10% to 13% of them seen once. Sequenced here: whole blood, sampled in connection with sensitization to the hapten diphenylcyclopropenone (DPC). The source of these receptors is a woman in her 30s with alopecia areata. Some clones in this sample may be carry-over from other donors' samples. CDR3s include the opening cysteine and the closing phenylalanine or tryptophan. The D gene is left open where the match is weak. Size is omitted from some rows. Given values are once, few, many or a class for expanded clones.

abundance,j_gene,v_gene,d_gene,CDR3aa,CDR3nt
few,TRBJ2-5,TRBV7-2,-,CASSSPHVGSETQYF,TGTGCCAGCAGCTCACCACATGTAGGTTCAGAGACCCAGTACTTC
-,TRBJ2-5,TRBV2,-,CASSEALQLIQETQYF,TGTGCCAGCAGTGAAGCGCTTCAACTGATCCAAGAGACCCAGTACTTC
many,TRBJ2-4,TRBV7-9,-,CASSAQGAKNIQYF,TGTGCCAGCAGCGCCCAGGGAGCCAAAAACATTCAGTACTTC
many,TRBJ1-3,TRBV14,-,CASSQDLVPGGTIYF,TGTGCCAGCAGCCAAGATTTAGTCCCCGGCGGCACCATATATTTT
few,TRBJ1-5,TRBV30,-,CAWSVLRGQPQHF,TGTGCCTGGAGTGTACTACGGGGTCAGCCCCAGCATTTT
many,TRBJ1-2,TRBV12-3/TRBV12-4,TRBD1,CASSLGTGGRGYTF,TGTGCCAGCAGCCTCGGGACAGGGGGTCGAGGCTACACCTTC
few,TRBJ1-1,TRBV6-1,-,CAAARTFEAFF,TGTGCCGCAGCCAGGACTTTTGAAGCTTTCTTT
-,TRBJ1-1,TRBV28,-,CASSLTRKNTEAFF,TGTGCCAGCAGTTTGACACGGAAGAACACTGAAGCTTTCTTT
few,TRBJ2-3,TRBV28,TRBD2,CASSFTSGGTQYF,TGTGCCAGCAGTTTCACTAGCGGAGGTACGCAGTATTTT
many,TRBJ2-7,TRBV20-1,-,CSARGEYEQYF,TGCAGTGCTAGAGGAGAGTACGAGCAGTACTTC
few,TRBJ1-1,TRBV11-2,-,CASSLKMNTEAFF,TGTGCCAGCAGCTTAAAAATGAACACTGAAGCTTTCTTT
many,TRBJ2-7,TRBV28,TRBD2,CAGGAGAISEQYF,TGTGCCGGGGGAGCGGGGGCAATCAGCGAGCAGTACTTC
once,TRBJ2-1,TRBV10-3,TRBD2,CAINSGRDNEQFF,TGTGCCATCAACAGCGGGAGGGACAATGAGCAGTTCTTC
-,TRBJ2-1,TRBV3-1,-,CASRGSNEQFF,TGTGCCAGCAGGGGGTCCAATGAGCAGTTCTTC
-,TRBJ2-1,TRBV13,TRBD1,CASSFRDSLNNEQFF,TGTGCCAGCAGCTTTAGGGACAGCTTAAACAATGAGCAGTTCTTC
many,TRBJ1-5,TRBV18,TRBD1,CASSSLFATGHNQPQHF,TGTGCCAGCTCATCCCTTTTTGCGACAGGGCACAATCAGCCCCAGCATTTT
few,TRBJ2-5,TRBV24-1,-,CATERGPQETQYF,TGTGCCACCGAACGGGGACCCCAAGAGACCCAGTACTTC